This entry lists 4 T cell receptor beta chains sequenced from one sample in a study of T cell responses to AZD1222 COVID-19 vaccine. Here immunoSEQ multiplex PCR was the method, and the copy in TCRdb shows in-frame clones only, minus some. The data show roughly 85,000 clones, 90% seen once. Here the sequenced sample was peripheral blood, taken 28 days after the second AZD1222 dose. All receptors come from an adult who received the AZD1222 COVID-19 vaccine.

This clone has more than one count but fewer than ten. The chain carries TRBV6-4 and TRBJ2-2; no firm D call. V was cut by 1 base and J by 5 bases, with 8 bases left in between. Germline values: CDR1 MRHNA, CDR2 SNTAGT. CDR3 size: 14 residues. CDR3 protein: CASSDFPSTGELFF. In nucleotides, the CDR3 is TGTGCCAGCAGTGACTTTCCTTCTACCGGGGAGCTGTTTTTT.

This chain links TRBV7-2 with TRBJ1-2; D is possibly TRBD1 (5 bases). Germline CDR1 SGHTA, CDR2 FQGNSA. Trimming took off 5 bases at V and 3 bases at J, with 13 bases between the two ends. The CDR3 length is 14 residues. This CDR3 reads CASSTPGRDYGYTF. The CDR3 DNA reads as TGTGCCAGCAGCACCCCCGGCAGGGACTATGGCTACACCTTC.

The CDR3 region is CASRGGSSYEQYF. The CDR3 DNA follows: TGTGCCAGCAGGGGGGGTTCCTCCTACGAGCAGTACTTC. The V and J genes are TRBV2 and TRBJ2-7, with D tentatively TRBD2 (6 bases). V was shortened by 6 bases and J by 0 bases, with 9 bases between the two germline ends. The CDR3 has 13 amino acids. The germline gives CDR1 SNHLY, CDR2 FYNNEI.

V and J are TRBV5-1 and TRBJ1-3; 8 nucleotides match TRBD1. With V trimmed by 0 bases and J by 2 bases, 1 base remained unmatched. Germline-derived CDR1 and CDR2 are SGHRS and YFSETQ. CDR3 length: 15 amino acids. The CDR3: CASSLEQGAGNTIYF. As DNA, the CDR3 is TGCGCCAGCAGCTTGGAACAGGGGGCTGGAAACACCATATATTTT.